This TCR beta chain comes out of a study of T cell repertoires in cytomegalovirus infection. Study details: In the study, CMV epitopes included recently identified HLA-C-restricted and well-studied HLA-B-restricted ones. Based on public TCR beta signatures, there were indications of CMV infection and of a matching HLA type. Study findings and constraints: CMV-specific TCR beta clonotypes restricted by HLA-C dominated the ex vivo response. Identification of carriers of CMV plus the relevant HLA was achieved through cumulative public TCR beta family frequency.

This clonotype showed up just a few times. Its antigen remains unknown. TCRdb reanalysed the reads using MiXCR and keeps one entry per CDR3 protein. The profile shows around 900,000 distinct CDR3 sequences, more than 25% of them singletons. The length of the CDR3 is 16 residues. CDR1 is LNHDA, CDR2 SQIVND, per germline (reference sequence). V lost 7 bases and J lost 4; bases outside the gene matches: 8. This chain connects TRBV19 to TRBJ1-6; 9 bases map to TRBD1. Sample: cultured CD8+ T cells from PBMCs, taken from culture after CMV antigen stimulation. This clonotype was obtained from a human donor in good health (CMV status not recorded). Some clones in this sample may be carry-over from other donors' samples. CDR3 residues: CASTQDRGEYNSPLHF. The CDR3 DNA is TGTGCCAGTACCCAAGACAGGGGGGAGTATAATTCACCCCTCCACTTT.